Following are 27 T cell receptor beta chains from one sample sequenced in a study of T cell changes during pregnancy in multiple sclerosis. Libraries were prepared by immunoSEQ multiplex PCR; TCRdb keeps only in-frame clonotypes and omits some of them. The data contain roughly 24,000 clones, around 87% of them singletons. Specimen: CD4+ T cells from peripheral blood mononuclear cells, collected in the second trimester of pregnancy. The origin of the receptors is a female donor in good health, enrolled as a control in a pregnancy study.

The CDR3 loop reads CASSLDRNEQFF. CDR3 DNA: TGTGCCAGCTCACTAGACAGAAATGAGCAGTTCTTC. This chain links TRBV18 with TRBJ2-1; TRBD1 is a possible D gene (5 bases). Trimming pared 4 bases from V and 7 bases from J, leaving 8 bases between. Germline loops: CDR1 KGHSH, CDR2 LQKENI. CDR3 length equals 12 residues. The full variable domain, rest sourced from reference TRBV18 and TRBJ2-1, is NAGVMQNPRHLVRRRGQEARLRCSPMKGHSHVYWYRQLPEEGLKFMVYLQKENIIDESGMPKERFSAEFPKEGPSILRIQQVVRGDSAAYFCASSLDRNEQFFGPGTRLTVL.

V gene TRBV5-4 combines with J gene TRBJ2-7; TRBD1 aligns across 11 bases. Germline V lookup: CDR1 SGHNT, CDR2 YYREEE (reference sequence). The CDR3 sequence is 15 residues long. V was clipped by 2 bases and J by 5 bases; unmatched bases: 6. The CDR3 region has the DNA TGTGCCAGCAGCTTCCAGGGACAGGGGGTACACGAGCAGTACTTC. Protein product: CASSFQGQGVHEQYF.

This clone was counted a few times. The J gene is TRBJ2-1, the V gene TRBV5-4; D is perhaps TRBD2 (6 bases). The V end was cut by 4 bases, the J end by 2 bases, with 16 bases between. CDR3 size: 16 residues. In germline, CDR1 is SGHNT, CDR2 YYREEE (reference sequence). CDR3 sequence (DNA): TGTGCCAGCAGCCACCCCGGTGGGGAGGCCTACAATGAGCAGTTCTTC. As protein: CASSHPGGEAYNEQFF. The full variable domain, its missing parts supplied by reference TRBV5-4 and TRBJ2-1, is ETGVTQSPTHLIKTRGQQVTLRCSSQSGHNTVSWYQQALGQGPQFIFQYYREEENGRGNFPPRFSGLQFPNYSSELNVNALELDDSALYLCASSHPGGEAYNEQFFGPGTRLTVL.

The chain joins TRBV11-2 to TRBJ1-5, with 10 positions matching TRBD1. The CDR3 spans 15 residues. J was trimmed by 3 bases and V by 5 bases; bases with no gene match: 4. Looked up from germline, CDR1 is SGHAT and CDR2 is FQNNGV. CDR3 residues: CASSRRQGANQPQHF. CDR3 in DNA: TGTGCCAGCAGCCGACGACAGGGGGCCAATCAGCCCCAGCATTTT.

The chain uses TRBV30 and TRBJ2-2; 11 bases align to TRBD2. Germline V CDR1 and CDR2: GTSNPN, SVGIG (reference sequence). Unmatched junction bases numbered 2, after V lost 4 bases and J lost 4 bases. The CDR3 totals 14 residues. As DNA, the CDR3 is TGTGCCTGGAATAGCGGGAGGGCCACCGGGGAGCTGTTTTTT. Encoded protein: CAWNSGRATGELFF.

The chain recombines TRBV14 with TRBJ2-3, with D hard to call. Germline loops: CDR1 SGHDN, CDR2 FVKESK. V was trimmed by 3 bases and J by 4 bases, leaving 8 bases between them. The CDR3 totals 13 residues. The CDR3 coding sequence is TGTGCCAGCAGCCACTACCTGTCAGATACGCAGTATTTT. It is translated as CASSHYLSDTQYF.

V is TRBV6-1 and J is TRBJ2-7; TRBD2 matches 14 bases. Per germline, CDR1 MNHNS and CDR2 SASEGT. This CDR3 has 15 amino acids. Trimming took 6 bases from V and 6 from J; bases not matched to a gene: 7. The CDR3 DNA reads TGTGCCAGCAGATCGGCTGGACTAGCGGGAGGCGAGCAGTACTTC. Protein product: CASRSAGLAGGEQYF.

Comment on this clone: One end of the junction fails to match germline, which may point to a read error. V usage is TRBV7-9 and J usage is TRBJ2-7; 7 positions agree with TRBD2. This CDR3 comprises 11 residues. The germline V gene has CDR1 SEHNR and CDR2 FQNEAQ (reference sequence). For the CDR3, the DNA is TGTGCCAGCAGCTTATACAGCGGGGAGGGCTTC. Translation: CASSLYSGEGF.

The chain employs TRBV6-6 and TRBJ2-5; possible D gene TRBD1, 5 bases. The CDR3 has 14 residues. In germline, CDR1 is MNHNY, CDR2 SVGAGI (reference sequence). The germline V and J ends were trimmed by 6 bases and 10 bases, with 21 bases remaining between them. The CDR3 nucleotides read TGTGCCAGCAGCCCCGACAGCTACCAAAGGGTCCAGTACTTC. Encoded protein: CASSPDSYQRVQYF.

The CDR3 here is CASSYRGAEAFF. The CDR3 region has the DNA TGTGCCAGTAGTTACAGGGGTGCTGAAGCTTTCTTT. The chain carries TRBV19 and TRBJ1-1, with 7 nucleotides matching TRBD1. This CDR3 has 12 residues. Germline values: CDR1 LNHDA, CDR2 SQIVND (reference sequence). The junction had 3 bases not matched to a gene; V was cut back by 5 bases and J by 6 bases.

V gene TRBV2 combines with J gene TRBJ2-2; D perhaps matches TRBD1 (6 bases). V was cut by 8 bases and J by 2 bases, with 9 bases left in between. The CDR3 is made up of 13 amino acids. Germline CDR1 is SNHLY and CDR2 is FYNNEI. CDR3 bases: TGTGCCAGCGTGGACAGTAACACCGGGGAGCTGTTTTTT. Amino acid sequence: CASVDSNTGELFF.

The chain combines TRBV19 with TRBJ1-5; D is unresolved. The CDR3 loop spans 17 amino acids. V was cut by 0 bases and J by 2 bases, with 14 bases left in between. Per germline, CDR1 LNHDA and CDR2 SQIVND (reference sequence). CDR3 amino acids: CASSIEYGEEGNQPQHF. The CDR3 DNA is TGTGCCAGTAGTATAGAGTACGGGGAGGAGGGCAATCAGCCCCAGCATTTT. Combining the CDR3 with reference TRBV19 and TRBJ1-5 gives the whole variable domain DGGITQSPKYLFRKEGQNVTLSCEQNLNHDAMYWYRQDPGQGLRLIYYSQIVNDFQKGDIAEGYSVSREKKESFPLTVTSAQKNPTAFYLCASSIEYGEEGNQPQHFGDGTRLSIL.

The rearrangement links TRBV7-7 to TRBJ2-1; D remains unclear. Trimming took off 1 base at V and 0 bases at J, with 7 bases between the two ends. The CDR3 consists of 15 residues. Germline-derived CDR1 and CDR2 are SSHAT and FNYEAQ (reference sequence). The CDR3 loop reads CASSLEVSSYNEQFF. CDR3 sequence (DNA): TGTGCCAGCAGCTTAGAAGTGAGCTCCTACAATGAGCAGTTCTTC.

The V call is TRBV11-3, the J call TRBJ2-1; TRBD2 matches at 8 bases. J gave up 10 bases and V 0 bases, and 14 bases lay outside the gene matches. The CDR3 length is 17 residues. Germline CDR1 SGHNT, CDR2 YENEEA. CDR3 in DNA: TGTGCCAGCAGCTTAGATTCCGGCGGGAGGCCCAACAGCGAGCAGTTCTTC. It codes for CASSLDSGGRPNSEQFF.

This chain joins TRBV13 and TRBJ2-5; TRBD1 aligns across 11 bases. The CDR3 runs 17 residues. V shed 5 bases and J 2 bases; nucleotides not matched to a gene: 10. Looked up from germline, CDR1 is PRHDT and CDR2 is FYEKMQ (reference sequence). DNA for the CDR3: TGTGCCAGCAGCGAAGGACAGGGGGCCCTGAGGCAAGAGACCCAGTACTTC. Its translation is CASSEGQGALRQETQYF. The entire variable domain, with the rest obtained from reference TRBV13 and TRBJ2-5, is as follows: AAGVIQSPRHLIKEKRETATLKCYPIPRHDTVYWYQQGPGQDPQFLISFYEKMQSDKGSIPDRFSAQQFSDYHSELNMSSLELGDSALYFCASSEGQGALRQETQYFGPGTRLLVL.

This chain links TRBV4-1 with TRBJ2-5; 9 nucleotides line up with TRBD2. The junction had 8 bases not matched to a gene; V was cut back by 1 base and J by 5 bases. From germline, CDR1 is MGHRA and CDR2 YSYEKL. This CDR3 is 16 amino acids long. Here the CDR3 DNA reads TGCGCCAGCAGCCAAGTAGGGACTAGCTCAGTGGAGACCCAGTACTTC. It yields the protein CASSQVGTSSVETQYF.

This clone appeared a single time. The chain employs TRBV15 and TRBJ2-7, with 11 nucleotides matching TRBD1. The V gene's germline CDR1 is LNHNV and CDR2 YYDKDF (reference sequence). Losses at the gene ends were 4 bases for V and 2 bases for J; bases not matched to a gene: 13. The CDR3 has 18 amino acids. CDR3 sequence reads: CATSNLQLPGQGAYEQYF. As DNA, the CDR3 is TGTGCCACCAGCAACTTACAACTTCCGGGACAGGGGGCCTACGAGCAGTACTTC.

The chain combines TRBV9 with TRBJ1-6; perhaps TRBD1 as D (6 bases). Germline V CDR1 and CDR2: SGDLS, YYNGEE. CDR3 length: 15 residues. The germline V and J ends were trimmed by 0 bases and 7 bases, with 11 bases remaining between them. For the CDR3, the DNA is TGTGCCAGCAGCGTAGATGGGCAGGGGAATTCACCCCTCCACTTT. Its protein product is CASSVDGQGNSPLHF.

The chain is built from TRBV28 and TRBJ1-4; TRBD1 aligns across 8 bases. The CDR3 length is 16 residues. The junction had 5 bases not matched to a gene; V was cut back by 5 bases and J by 0 bases. Germline V gene lookup returns CDR1 MDHEN and CDR2 SYDVKM. DNA for the CDR3: TGTGCCAGCAGTCAGGACAGGGCCGCAACTAATGAAAAACTGTTTTTT. It is translated as CASSQDRAATNEKLFF.

This chain links TRBV19 with TRBJ2-6; no clear D gene. CDR1 and CDR2 from the germline V gene are LNHDA and SQIVND (reference sequence). The length of the CDR3 is 16 residues. V lost 3 bases to trimming and J lost 0 bases, with 9 bases between them. CDR3 DNA sequence: TGTGCCAGTAGTATGGGTCAGGCCTCTGGGGCCAACGTCCTGACTTTC. As protein: CASSMGQASGANVLTF. Combining the CDR3 with reference TRBV19 and TRBJ2-6 gives the whole variable domain DGGITQSPKYLFRKEGQNVTLSCEQNLNHDAMYWYRQDPGQGLRLIYYSQIVNDFQKGDIAEGYSVSREKKESFPLTVTSAQKNPTAFYLCASSMGQASGANVLTFGAGSRLTVL.

The chain carries TRBV19 and TRBJ1-4, with 7 bases matching TRBD1. Per germline, CDR1 LNHDA and CDR2 SQIVND (reference sequence). The J segment lost 4 bases and the V segment lost 6 bases, leaving 11 bases of the junction unmatched. This CDR3 comprises 16 residues. The CDR3 region has the DNA TGTGCCAGTAGCGCCCAAACAGGGGTCCTTAATGAAAAACTGTTTTTT. It encodes CASSAQTGVLNEKLFF.

This rearrangement joins TRBV13 to TRBJ1-1, with 10 bases identical to TRBD1. V dropped 4 bases and J dropped 2; count of bases not matched to a gene: 13. Germline CDR1 is PRHDT and CDR2 is FYEKMQ (reference sequence). The length of the CDR3 is 18 residues. The CDR3, as DNA: TGTGCCAGCAGCTCAGCCAAATGGGACAGGGGTATTAACACTGAAGCTTTCTTT. This sequence encodes CASSSAKWDRGINTEAFF.

J is TRBJ1-6 and V is TRBV7-2; D is possibly TRBD1 (5 bases). This CDR3 region has 17 residues. The V end was cut by 1 base, the J end by 9 bases, with 19 bases between. From germline, CDR1 is SGHTA and CDR2 FQGNSA. This chain's CDR3 is CASSLGFQGSHASPLHF. In nucleotides, the CDR3 is TGTGCCAGCAGCTTAGGGTTCCAGGGTTCCCATGCTTCACCCCTCCACTTT.

The chain recombines TRBV2 with TRBJ2-7, with D perhaps matching TRBD2 (5 bases). The V end was cut by 7 bases, the J end by 5 bases, with 9 bases between. This CDR3 is 11 amino acids long. The germline gives CDR1 SNHLY, CDR2 FYNNEI. CDR3 bases: TGTGCCAGCACCGCCGGGGACGAGCAGTACTTC. It is translated as CASTAGDEQYF.

This clone occurred once. V is TRBV5-4 and J is TRBJ1-2, with TRBD1 as a possible D gene (5 bases). Trimming pared 5 bases from V and 4 bases from J, leaving 9 bases between. The CDR3 is 12 residues long. From germline, CDR1 is SGHNT and CDR2 YYREEE (reference sequence). For the CDR3, the DNA is TGTGCCAGCAGGGGGGGGGTCTATGGCTACACCTTC. Its translation is CASRGGVYGYTF.

The gene calls are TRBV5-4 and TRBJ2-1; maybe TRBD1 (5 bases). Germline V gene sequence: CDR1 SGHNT, CDR2 YYREEE (reference sequence). There are 17 residues in the CDR3. V gave up 4 bases and J gave up 0 bases, with 17 bases separating them. DNA of the CDR3: TGTGCCAGCAGCCTCCGCAAGTCAGGGATCTCCTACAATGAGCAGTTCTTC. Amino acids: CASSLRKSGISYNEQFF.

This clone was found a few times. This chain uses TRBV4-1 with TRBJ1-1; TRBD1 might be the D (6 bases). Looked up from germline, CDR1 is MGHRA and CDR2 is YSYEKL. V was clipped by 4 bases and J by 0 bases, with 21 bases between them. The CDR3 covers 18 residues. CDR3 nucleotide sequence: TGCGCCAGCAGCCGCTTAGCATCGGGACAAAACATGAACACTGAAGCTTTCTTT. Encoded protein: CASSRLASGQNMNTEAFF.